This T cell receptor (beta chain) was sequenced for a study of CD8 T cells in ankylosing spondylitis. General study points: Researchers report that disease-linked clones proved CD8+ and relatively rare in peripheral blood.

This clonotype was found a few times. Its antigen is not identified. TCRdb re-called the 5' RACE reads through MiXCR, storing one row per CDR3 protein. The sample records roughly 150,000 distinct CDR3 sequences, roughly 31% being singletons. The CDR3 extends over 15 amino acids. The V and J ends lost 3 bases and 3 bases respectively, with 12 bases between them. Germline V gene data show CDR1 as KGHDR and CDR2 as SFDVKD. The sequence came from a male donor with ankylosing spondylitis. Sequences were obtained from synovial fluid, either unsorted or a sorted T cell fraction (not recorded which). The chain is built from TRBV24-1 and TRBJ2-3; D tentatively fits TRBD1 or TRBD2 (6 bases each). Here the CDR3 reads CATSDARGVTDTQYF. For the CDR3, the DNA is TGTGCCACCAGTGATGCGAGGGGGGTAACAGATACGCAGTATTTT.